Below, one T cell receptor (beta chain) is given with its context. Antigen: not known. The data belong to a study of OX40 agonist ivuxolimab in advanced cancers. Study results and caveats: Expanded clones were, on average, more numerous among CD8+ T cells than CD4+. At doses 0.1 to 3.0 mg/kg, CD4+ and CD8+ clones expanded.

Assay used: immunoSEQ multiplex PCR; TCRdb lists only in-frame clones, some missing. The repertoire holds under 80,000 clones, roughly nine tenths seen once, with around 2% in the top ten. Germline CDR1 LNHDA, CDR2 SQIVND (reference sequence). The J segment lost 1 base and the V segment lost 0 bases, leaving 14 bases of the junction unmatched. CDR3 length: 20 residues. This TCR was sampled from an adult with an advanced solid tumor such as melanoma, head and neck, liver or kidney cancer. This sequence joins TRBV19 and TRBJ2-2, with TRBD2 matching 7 bases. Material: CD4+ or CD8+ T cells sorted from blood, obtained in a trial of the OX40 agonist ivuxolimab. CDR3 region: CASSIETGTTYPRNTGELFF. CDR3 nucleotides: TGTGCCAGTAGTATAGAGACCGGGACTACCTACCCGCGGAACACCGGGGAGCTGTTTTTT.